A selection of T cell receptor beta chains follows, all from one sample in a study of T cells in localized non-small cell lung cancer. Using immunoSEQ multiplex PCR, the repertoire was profiled, and TCRdb retains in-frame clones only, with some absent. The top ten clones hold 17% of a sample with 2,000 to 2,500 clones, 25% to 35% of them seen once. This specimen was lung tumor tissue, taken before any cancer treatment. Source of these receptors: a male donor at least 60 years old with stage III lung adenocarcinoma. The CDR3 runs from the conserved cysteine through the conserved F or W. The order of the fields is V gene, J gene, clone size, D gene, CDR3 DNA, CDR3 protein. A D gene is named only where the DNA matches it firmly. The size field is filled for only some rows; it gives once, few, many or a size class.

v_gene: TRBV6-8
j_gene: TRBJ1-5
abundance: NA
d_gene: TRBD1
CDR3nt: TGTGCCAGCAGCCTTACCCCACAGGGGTTTAGGCCCCAGCATTTT
CDR3aa: CASSLTPQGFRPQHF

v_gene: TRBV6-8
j_gene: TRBJ2-1
abundance: NA
d_gene: TRBD2
CDR3nt: TGTGCCAGCAGTTACCCCCGGGGGAGGAGCGGGGGCCGGGATGAGCAGTTCTTC
CDR3aa: CASSYPRGRSGGRDEQFF

v_gene: TRBV19
j_gene: TRBJ1-1
abundance: NA
d_gene: TRBD1
CDR3nt: TGTGCCAGTAGTGAGACAGGGCGGAGGACTGAAGCTTTCTTT
CDR3aa: CASSETGRRTEAFF

v_gene: TRBV5-1
j_gene: TRBJ1-3
abundance: NA
d_gene: NA
CDR3nt: TGCGCCAGCAGCTTAATGGGGGGGACTGGAAACACCATATATTTT
CDR3aa: CASSLMGGTGNTIYF

v_gene: TRBV11-3
j_gene: TRBJ2-3
abundance: NA
d_gene: NA
CDR3nt: TGTGCCAGCAGCTTATTTAGAGCGGGTACAGATACGCAGTATTTT
CDR3aa: CASSLFRAGTDTQYF

v_gene: TRBV11-3
j_gene: TRBJ2-6
abundance: NA
d_gene: NA
CDR3nt: TGTGCCAGCAGCTTAGTTACTAACTCTGGGGCCAACGTCCTGACTTTC
CDR3aa: CASSLVTNSGANVLTF

v_gene: TRBV11-3
j_gene: TRBJ2-7
abundance: NA
d_gene: TRBD2
CDR3nt: TGTGCCAGCAGCGCAGAAGCGGGAGTGTACGAGCAGTACTTC
CDR3aa: CASSAEAGVYEQYF

v_gene: TRBV5-1
j_gene: TRBJ2-3
abundance: NA
d_gene: NA
CDR3nt: TGCGCCAGCAGCTTAGAGGGGGAGAAAGATACGCAGTATTTT
CDR3aa: CASSLEGEKDTQYF

v_gene: TRBV19
j_gene: TRBJ1-1
abundance: NA
d_gene: TRBD1
CDR3nt: TGTGCCAGTAGTATAACAGGGGTGGGTACTGAAGCTTTCTTT
CDR3aa: CASSITGVGTEAFF

v_gene: TRBV9
j_gene: TRBJ1-1
abundance: NA
d_gene: NA
CDR3nt: TGTGCCAGCAGTCCGGATAACACTGAAGCTTTCTTT
CDR3aa: CASSPDNTEAFF

v_gene: TRBV11-3
j_gene: TRBJ1-5
abundance: medium-sized
d_gene: NA
CDR3nt: TGTGCCAGCAGCCGGGACATTAGCAATCAGCCCCAGCATTTT
CDR3aa: CASSRDISNQPQHF

v_gene: TRBV12-2
j_gene: TRBJ2-2
abundance: medium-sized
d_gene: NA
CDR3nt: TGTGCCAGTCAGGGACTAAAGGGGAATACCGGGGAGCTGTTTTTT
CDR3aa: CASQGLKGNTGELFF

v_gene: TRBV1
j_gene: TRBJ1-5
abundance: medium-sized
d_gene: NA
CDR3nt: TGCACCAGCAGAAACAACAGGGTACCTTATAGCAATCAGCCCCAGCATTTT
CDR3aa: CTSRNNRVPYSNQPQHF

v_gene: TRBV9
j_gene: TRBJ2-7
abundance: medium-sized
d_gene: TRBD1
CDR3nt: TGTGCCAGCAGCGCAGGACAGGGGCCCATCTACGAGCAGTACTTC
CDR3aa: CASSAGQGPIYEQYF

v_gene: TRBV15
j_gene: TRBJ2-3
abundance: NA
d_gene: NA
CDR3nt: TGTGCCACCAGCTATTTGACAGACACAGATACGCAGTATTTT
CDR3aa: CATSYLTDTDTQYF

v_gene: TRBV11-3
j_gene: TRBJ1-1
abundance: few
d_gene: TRBD1
CDR3nt: TGTGCCAGCAGCTCTGTTACAGGGGTGGGCACTGAAGCTTTCTTT
CDR3aa: CASSSVTGVGTEAFF

v_gene: TRBV6-8
j_gene: TRBJ1-4
abundance: few
d_gene: NA
CDR3nt: TGTGCCAGCAGTTACTCCGGCAGGGAGGATGAAAAACTGTTTTTT
CDR3aa: CASSYSGREDEKLFF

v_gene: TRBV29-1
j_gene: TRBJ2-1
abundance: NA
d_gene: NA
CDR3nt: TGCAGCCTTGCGCGGAGAAGCTCCTACAATGAGCAGTTCTTC
CDR3aa: CSLARRSSYNEQFF

v_gene: TRBV4-1
j_gene: TRBJ2-1
abundance: medium-sized
d_gene: NA
CDR3nt: TGCGCCAGCAGCCCGAGGGGGGCGGGAGCCTACAATGAGCAGTTCTTC
CDR3aa: CASSPRGAGAYNEQFF

v_gene: TRBV30
j_gene: TRBJ1-2
abundance: few
d_gene: TRBD1
CDR3nt: TGTGCCTGGAGTGGACGACAGGGAGTAGTCGGCTACACCTTC
CDR3aa: CAWSGRQGVVGYTF

v_gene: TRBV15
j_gene: TRBJ2-7
abundance: few
d_gene: TRBD2
CDR3nt: TGTGCCACCAGCACTGATTACTCCGGGACTAGCGGGGGGGATCCCTACGAGCAGTACTTC
CDR3aa: CATSTDYSGTSGGDPYEQYF

v_gene: TRBV19
j_gene: TRBJ2-7
abundance: few
d_gene: NA
CDR3nt: TGTGCCAGTAGTCCCAGCCCAGACTACGAGCAGTACTTC
CDR3aa: CASSPSPDYEQYF

v_gene: TRBV7-5
j_gene: TRBJ2-4
abundance: NA
d_gene: NA
CDR3nt: TGTGCCAGCAGCTCGCAGGGGGCCAAAAACATTCAGTACTTC
CDR3aa: CASSSQGAKNIQYF

v_gene: TRBV11-3
j_gene: TRBJ2-7
abundance: NA
d_gene: NA
CDR3nt: TGTGCCAGCAGCTTCGGTAAGGGTCCCTCCACCTACGAGCAGTACTTC
CDR3aa: CASSFGKGPSTYEQYF

v_gene: TRBV19
j_gene: TRBJ1-5
abundance: NA
d_gene: NA
CDR3nt: TGTGCCAGTAGTATTGGTCAGAATAGCAATCAGCCCCAGCATTTT
CDR3aa: CASSIGQNSNQPQHF

v_gene: TRBV11-3
j_gene: TRBJ2-7
abundance: medium-sized
d_gene: NA
CDR3nt: TGTGCCAGCAGTCCTCCGGGGCCGATACACTACGAGCAGTACTTC
CDR3aa: CASSPPGPIHYEQYF

v_gene: TRBV6-8
j_gene: TRBJ1-1
abundance: medium-sized
d_gene: TRBD1
CDR3nt: TGTGCCAGCAGGAATCCGGGACAGGGTGAACAGAACACTGAAGCTTTCTTT
CDR3aa: CASRNPGQGEQNTEAFF

v_gene: TRBV23-1
j_gene: TRBJ2-7
abundance: NA
d_gene: TRBD1
CDR3nt: TGCGCCAGCAGCGGACAGGGTAGGAACGAGCAGTACTTC
CDR3aa: CASSGQGRNEQYF

v_gene: TRBV6-8
j_gene: TRBJ2-5
abundance: NA
d_gene: TRBD2
CDR3nt: TGTGCCAGCAACAAGGGGGGTAGCGGGAGGGCCGGTGAGACCCAGTACTTC
CDR3aa: CASNKGGSGRAGETQYF

v_gene: TRBV6-8
j_gene: TRBJ1-5
abundance: NA
d_gene: NA
CDR3nt: TGTGCCAGCAGTTACTTTGGAGGACAGAATCAGCCCCAGCATTTT
CDR3aa: CASSYFGGQNQPQHF

v_gene: TRBV6-8
j_gene: TRBJ1-1
abundance: few
d_gene: NA
CDR3nt: TGTGCCAGCAGTTCACACTTAGAAGAAGCTTTCTTT
CDR3aa: CASSSHLEEAFF

v_gene: TRBV6-8
j_gene: TRBJ2-1
abundance: NA
d_gene: NA
CDR3nt: TGTGCCAGCAGTTACTCGTGGGACATCCCCTGGAATGAGCAGTTCTTC
CDR3aa: CASSYSWDIPWNEQFF

v_gene: TRBV6-8
j_gene: TRBJ1-4
abundance: NA
d_gene: NA
CDR3nt: TGTGCCAGCAGTTACTCGCCGGGGGTATCTGAAAAACTGTTTTTT
CDR3aa: CASSYSPGVSEKLFF

v_gene: TRBV11-3
j_gene: TRBJ2-3
abundance: few
d_gene: NA
CDR3nt: TGTGCCAGCAGCTCCTTAGGGGTGGTAGATACGCAGTATTTT
CDR3aa: CASSSLGVVDTQYF

v_gene: TRBV19
j_gene: TRBJ1-4
abundance: NA
d_gene: NA
CDR3nt: TGTGCCAGTAGCCTATGGGGCTCGCCTGATGAAAAACTGTTTTTT
CDR3aa: CASSLWGSPDEKLFF

v_gene: TRBV14
j_gene: TRBJ2-7
abundance: medium-sized
d_gene: TRBD2
CDR3nt: TGTGCCAGCAGCCAAGACTCGGCAGCGGGGTCCTACGAGCAGTACTTC
CDR3aa: CASSQDSAAGSYEQYF

v_gene: TRBV9
j_gene: TRBJ2-3
abundance: NA
d_gene: TRBD2
CDR3nt: TGTGCCAGCGGATTAGTCGGCGGGGGGGCCGGAGATACGCAGTATTTT
CDR3aa: CASGLVGGGAGDTQYF

v_gene: TRBV6-8
j_gene: TRBJ1-1
abundance: NA
d_gene: TRBD1
CDR3nt: TGTGCCAGCAGTCGCCGGGACAGCAGTATGAACACTGAAGCTTTCTTT
CDR3aa: CASSRRDSSMNTEAFF

v_gene: TRBV6-8
j_gene: TRBJ1-2
abundance: few
d_gene: TRBD1
CDR3nt: TGTGCCAGCAGCAGACAGGGGTATGGCTACACCTTC
CDR3aa: CASSRQGYGYTF

v_gene: TRBV11-3
j_gene: TRBJ1-5
abundance: few
d_gene: NA
CDR3nt: TGTGCCAGCAGCTCTGGTTATAGCAATCAGCCCCAGCATTTT
CDR3aa: CASSSGYSNQPQHF

v_gene: TRBV19
j_gene: TRBJ2-7
abundance: large
d_gene: TRBD2
CDR3nt: TGTGCCAGTAGCACTCCAGAAGCGGGGGGGCCCTACGAGCAGTACTTC
CDR3aa: CASSTPEAGGPYEQYF

v_gene: TRBV6-8
j_gene: TRBJ2-3
abundance: few
d_gene: TRBD1
CDR3nt: TGTGCTACCGATGCGCGGGACAGGGGCACAGATACGCAGTATTTT
CDR3aa: CATDARDRGTDTQYF

v_gene: TRBV15
j_gene: TRBJ1-1
abundance: medium-sized
d_gene: NA
CDR3nt: TGTGCCACCAGCAGAGACCGGGGGAACACTGAAGCTTTCTTT
CDR3aa: CATSRDRGNTEAFF

v_gene: TRBV11-3
j_gene: TRBJ2-2
abundance: NA
d_gene: NA
CDR3nt: TGTGCCAGCAGCCCTAACAGGGTGAACACCGGGGAGCTGTTTTTT
CDR3aa: CASSPNRVNTGELFF

v_gene: TRBV11-3
j_gene: TRBJ2-1
abundance: NA
d_gene: TRBD2
CDR3nt: TGTGCCAGCAGCCCCCGGGGGGGCCTCTACAATGAGCAGTTCTTC
CDR3aa: CASSPRGGLYNEQFF

v_gene: TRBV15
j_gene: TRBJ2-1
abundance: few
d_gene: NA
CDR3nt: TGTGCCACCAGCACATCCGGGACGGTTCGATATGAGCAGTTCTTC
CDR3aa: CATSTSGTVRYEQFF

v_gene: TRBV12-5
j_gene: TRBJ1-3
abundance: NA
d_gene: NA
CDR3nt: TGTGCCAGCACCGTGTCGGGGCAGCCTCCTTCAAACACCATATATTTT
CDR3aa: CASTVSGQPPSNTIYF

v_gene: TRBV19
j_gene: TRBJ1-5
abundance: NA
d_gene: NA
CDR3nt: TGTGCCAGTAGTATTCAGGTGCATCAGCCCCAGCATTTT
CDR3aa: CASSIQVHQPQHF

v_gene: TRBV29-1
j_gene: TRBJ2-1
abundance: NA
d_gene: TRBD2
CDR3nt: TGCAGCGTAGAAACCGGGACTAGAGCCCGGAGCTCCTACAATGAGCAGTTCTTC
CDR3aa: CSVETGTRARSSYNEQFF

v_gene: TRBV9
j_gene: TRBJ1-5
abundance: medium-sized
d_gene: NA
CDR3nt: TGTGCCAGCAGTCGATCGGGACGGGAGCCAGATAATCAGCCCCAGCATTTT
CDR3aa: CASSRSGREPDNQPQHF

v_gene: TRBV6-8
j_gene: TRBJ2-2
abundance: NA
d_gene: NA
CDR3nt: TGTGCCAGCAGTTACCGGCCAGCCACGAACACCGGGGAGCTGTTTTTT
CDR3aa: CASSYRPATNTGELFF

v_gene: TRBV19
j_gene: TRBJ1-2
abundance: NA
d_gene: NA
CDR3nt: TGTGCCAGTAGCCCGCTGGTGGGGGCGCGTGCCTATGGCTACACCTTC
CDR3aa: CASSPLVGARAYGYTF

v_gene: TRBV6-8
j_gene: TRBJ1-6
abundance: medium-sized
d_gene: TRBD1
CDR3nt: TGTGCCAGCAGTTACACCCCGACAGGGACCTATAATTCACCCCTCCACTTT
CDR3aa: CASSYTPTGTYNSPLHF

v_gene: TRBV6-8
j_gene: TRBJ2-5
abundance: NA
d_gene: TRBD2
CDR3nt: TGTGCCAGCAGTTACCCTAGCGGGGGGCAAGAGACCCAGTACTTC
CDR3aa: CASSYPSGGQETQYF